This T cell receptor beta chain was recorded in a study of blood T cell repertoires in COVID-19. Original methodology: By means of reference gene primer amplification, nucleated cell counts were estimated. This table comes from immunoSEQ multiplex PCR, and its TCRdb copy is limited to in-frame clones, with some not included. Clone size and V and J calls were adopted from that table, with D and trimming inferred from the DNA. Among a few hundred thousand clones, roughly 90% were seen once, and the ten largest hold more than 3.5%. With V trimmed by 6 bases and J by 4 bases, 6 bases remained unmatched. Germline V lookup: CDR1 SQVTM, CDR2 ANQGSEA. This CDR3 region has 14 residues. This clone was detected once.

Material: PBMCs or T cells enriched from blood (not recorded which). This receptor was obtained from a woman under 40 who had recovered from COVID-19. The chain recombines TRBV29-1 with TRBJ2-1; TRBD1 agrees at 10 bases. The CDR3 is CSVDPGQGYNEQFF. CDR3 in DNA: TGCAGCGTAGATCCGGGACAGGGGTACAATGAGCAGTTCTTC.